A single sample gave rise to the 2 T cell receptor beta chains below, sequenced in a study of memory CD4+ T cells and cytomegalovirus serostatus. TCRdb's table, derived via immunoSEQ multiplex PCR, lists solely in-frame clones and lacks some. The sample includes about 56,000 clones, 82% seen only once; the top ten take approximately 0.39%. The sort gate was single viable CD3+CD4+CD8-CD45RO+ cells for memory CD4+ T cells. The source material was memory CD4+ T cells from blood. The origin of the receptors is an adult in good health and CMV-seronegative.

V is TRBV29-1 and J is TRBJ1-4; possible D gene TRBD1, 6 bases. V lost 7 bases and J lost 4, with 10 bases in between. The CDR3 loop spans 12 amino acids. The germline CDR1 and CDR2 sequences are SQVTM and ANQGSEA. The DNA of the CDR3 is TGCAGCGGAGGACAGCATAATGAAAAACTGTTTTTT. Translation gives CSGGQHNEKLFF.

This chain uses TRBV7-9 with TRBJ2-2; the D gene is possibly TRBD1 (5 bases). V lost 1 base and J lost 1, with 13 bases in between. In germline, CDR1 is SEHNR, CDR2 FQNEAQ (reference sequence). The CDR3 extends over 17 amino acids. The CDR3 nucleotides read TGTGCCAGCAGCTTAGAAATCGACAGCTGGAACACCGGGGAGCTGTTTTTT. This codes for CASSLEIDSWNTGELFF.